This passage covers 16 T cell receptor beta chains from one sample sequenced in a study of blood T cells in healthy people across ages. The authors ran a second PCR of roughly 6 to 11 cycles using a sample-barcoded 5' primer and a J-beta primer mix. TCRdb re-analysed the 5' RACE reads in MiXCR, keeping a single row per CDR3 protein. Of roughly 1.5 million distinct CDR3 sequences in the sample, about 42% were seen once. The sample taken for sequencing was blood. These receptors originate from a woman aged 18 to 35 in good health.

This clonotype has a handful of counts. This sequence joins TRBV12-3 or TRBV12-4 and TRBJ2-3, with D unclear. CDR3 length: 12 amino acids. Between the trimmed V and J ends, which lost 6 bases and 4 bases, there was a span of 8 bases. CDR3: CASRPVADTQYF. Written as DNA, the CDR3 is TGTGCCAGCAGACCCGTAGCAGATACGCAGTATTTT.

The CDR3 bases are TGTGCCAGCAGTTTATTAGCGGGGCACTACAATGAGCAGTTCTTC. This translates into CASSLLAGHYNEQFF. This rearrangement joins TRBV12-3 or TRBV12-4 to TRBJ2-1; 8 nucleotides line up with TRBD2. With V trimmed by 2 bases and J by 3 bases, 3 bases remained unmatched. CDR3 length: 15 residues.

The gene calls are TRBV6-5 and TRBJ1-1, with D perhaps matching TRBD1 (6 bases). This CDR3 region has 12 residues. Germline assignment: CDR1 MNHEY and CDR2 SVGAGI. V was cut by 6 bases and J by 10 bases, with 15 bases left in between. Here the CDR3 reads CASRKLEGGAFF. The CDR3 nucleotides read TGTGCCAGCAGAAAACTAGAGGGGGGAGCTTTCTTT.

V is TRBV5-1 and J is TRBJ2-7; weak D call: TRBD2 (6 bases). V dropped 3 bases and J dropped 7 bases, with 26 bases sitting between them. This CDR3 contains 17 residues. The germline V gene has CDR1 SGHRS and CDR2 YFSETQ. CDR3 residues: CASSYPRDSDSYNEQYF. The CDR3 region has the DNA TGCGCCAGCAGCTACCCTCGGGACTCAGATTCCTACAATGAGCAGTACTTC.

In nucleotides, the CDR3 is TGTGCCAGCCATACTTCCAGGGATAACATTCAGTACTTC. Encoded protein: CASHTSRDNIQYF. V and J are TRBV27 and TRBJ2-4; the D gene is possibly TRBD1 (5 bases). This CDR3 has 13 amino acids. Trimming left V 8 bases short and J 7 bases short, with 15 bases between. Germline CDR1 is MNHEY and CDR2 is SMNVEV (reference sequence).

This clonotype has just a few counts. The chain has TRBV20-1 and TRBJ2-5, with 14 bases lining up with TRBD2. V lost 2 bases, J lost 5 bases, and 7 bases stayed unmatched. Germline V lookup: CDR1 DFQATT, CDR2 SNEGSKA (reference sequence). The CDR3 length is 16 residues. The CDR3 DNA reads TGCAGTGCTAGAACCGTACGACTAGCGGGGGGGGAGACCCAGTACTTC. Amino acid sequence: CSARTVRLAGGETQYF.

This chain connects TRBV7-8 to TRBJ1-2; D remains ambiguous. This CDR3 spans 17 amino acids. The ends were cut back, 1 base at V and 0 bases at J, with 15 bases in the middle. CDR1 and CDR2 from the germline V gene are SGHVS and FQNEAQ. The CDR3 loop is CASSLGDRRFPNYGYTF. As DNA, the CDR3 is TGTGCCAGCAGCTTAGGAGACCGACGCTTCCCTAACTATGGCTACACCTTC.

The chain links TRBV29-1 to TRBJ1-2, with D uncertain. Germline V lookup: CDR1 SQVTM, CDR2 ANQGSEA. The germline V and J ends were trimmed by 4 bases and 8 bases, with 11 bases remaining between them. CDR3 size: 11 residues. The chain's CDR3 is CSVGPHGGYTF. The CDR3 DNA is TGCAGCGTTGGACCTCATGGAGGCTACACCTTC.

This clonotype appeared a few times. This sequence joins TRBV5-6 and TRBJ2-5; unclear D gene. The V gene lost 4 bases and the J gene lost 5 bases, with 15 bases spanning the gap. CDR1 SGHDT and CDR2 YYEEEE come from the germline V gene. The CDR3 extends over 14 amino acids. CDR3 sequence reads: CASSPPWGGETQYF. The CDR3 DNA sequence: TGTGCCAGCAGCCCACCATGGGGTGGGGAGACCCAGTACTTC.

Here the CDR3 DNA reads TGTGCCAGCAGCTCTCCCGGGACTAGCAAAGTGGGTGAGCAGTTCTTC. This gives the protein CASSSPGTSKVGEQFF. The V and J genes are TRBV9 and TRBJ2-1; 9 nucleotides line up with TRBD2. CDR3 size: 16 residues. After removal of 4 bases from V and 9 bases from J, the junction contained 14 bases not matched to a gene. The germline V gene has CDR1 SGDLS and CDR2 YYNGEE.

This clonotype was counted between two and nine times. The V gene is TRBV20-1, the J gene TRBJ2-7, with 7 bases fitting TRBD1. This CDR3 spans 14 amino acids. J was trimmed by 2 bases and V by 4 bases; bases with no gene match: 8. Germline CDR1 reads DFQATT; CDR2 reads SNEGSKA (reference sequence). This CDR3 reads CSATLTGPPYEQYF. The CDR3, as DNA: TGCAGTGCTACCCTGACAGGGCCACCCTACGAGCAGTACTTC.

J is TRBJ1-1 and V is TRBV20-1, with unresolved D. CDR1 is DFQATT, CDR2 SNEGSKA, per germline (reference sequence). This CDR3 has 14 residues. Trimming shortened V by 0 bases and J by 6 bases, and 14 bases separated the two germline ends. The CDR3: CSARDYPEEPEAFF. The CDR3, as DNA: TGCAGTGCTAGAGATTATCCGGAGGAACCTGAAGCTTTCTTT.

V and J are TRBV2 and TRBJ2-7; D may be TRBD1 (5 bases). Trimming removed 6 bases at V and 3 bases at J, with 18 bases between. Germline V gives CDR1 SNHLY, CDR2 FYNNEI. There are 15 residues in the CDR3. The chain's CDR3 is CASRAIDSTIYEQYF. As DNA, the CDR3 is TGTGCCAGCAGGGCTATCGACAGCACCATCTACGAGCAGTACTTC.

The table lists this clonotype with a few counts. The chain recombines TRBV7-2 with TRBJ2-3, with TRBD2 matching 8 bases. The V segment lost 7 bases and the J segment 4 bases; nucleotides outside the gene matches: 13. This CDR3 comprises 16 residues. Germline CDR1 SGHTA, CDR2 FQGNSA. CDR3 sequence reads: CASILRGGGRADTQYF. As DNA, the CDR3 is TGTGCCAGCATTCTAAGAGGCGGGGGGAGGGCAGATACGCAGTATTTT.

The chain combines TRBV4-1 with TRBJ1-1; D remains unclear. V lost 0 bases and J 2 bases, leaving 10 bases between the germline ends. Germline loops: CDR1 MGHRA, CDR2 YSYEKL. The CDR3 spans 15 residues. CDR3 sequence reads: CASSQDELINTEAFF. The DNA for the CDR3 is TGCGCCAGCAGCCAAGATGAGCTTATTAACACTGAAGCTTTCTTT.

The chain links TRBV27 to TRBJ2-3, with D tentatively TRBD1 (6 bases). CDR3 size: 13 residues. Trimming took off 10 bases at V and 3 bases at J, with 14 bases between the two ends. The germline CDR1 and CDR2 sequences are MNHEY and SMNVEV (reference sequence). CDR3 sequence: CATNLQGTDTQYF. The DNA of the CDR3 is TGTGCCACCAACCTACAGGGAACAGATACGCAGTATTTT.